The 25 T cell receptor beta chains below were found in one sample sequenced in a study of cytomegalovirus exposure and HLA in healthy donors. Vbeta (60) and Jbeta (13) primers were used in the PCR. The repertoire was sequenced with immunoSEQ multiplex PCR; TCRdb's copy has only in-frame clones and lacks some. Of roughly 290,000 clones listed, about 80% were seen once; the top ten hold roughly 0.3%. Sequenced material: PBMCs. The receptors shown here come from a girl aged 2 to 10 in good health and CMV-seronegative.

V usage is TRBV7-8 and J usage is TRBJ2-2; D is perhaps TRBD1 (6 bases). The CDR3 runs to 17 residues. V was shortened by 1 base and J by 3 bases, with 15 bases between the two germline ends. Germline CDR1 is SGHVS and CDR2 is FQNEAQ. CDR3 in amino acids: CASSLETRDIYTGELFF. The CDR3 nucleotides are TGTGCCAGCAGCTTAGAGACTCGGGACATTTACACCGGGGAGCTGTTTTTT.

The chain links TRBV4-1 to TRBJ1-4; 10 nucleotides agree with TRBD1. Germline values: CDR1 MGHRA, CDR2 YSYEKL. Trimming removed 4 bases from V and 6 bases from J; junction bases left unmatched: 2. There are 14 residues in the CDR3. This CDR3 reads CASSRQGADEKLFF. The CDR3 coding sequence is TGCGCCAGCAGCCGACAGGGGGCTGATGAAAAACTGTTTTTT.

This sequence joins TRBV6-5 and TRBJ1-1; the match to TRBD1 covers 8 bases. The CDR3 has 14 amino acids. V was clipped by 6 bases and J by 1 base; unmatched bases: 4. The V gene's germline CDR1 is MNHEY and CDR2 SVGAGI. The CDR3 region is CASSRQGTNTEAFF. Written as DNA, the CDR3 is TGTGCCAGCAGCCGACAGGGGACGAACACTGAAGCTTTCTTT.

This clone was seen a single time. The rearrangement uses TRBV28 and TRBJ1-2; a weak D match, TRBD1 (5 bases). CDR3 length equals 12 residues. Germline V gene data show CDR1 as MDHEN and CDR2 as SYDVKM. With 6 bases removed from V and 5 bases from J, the gap between germline ends came to 10 bases. CDR3 sequence: CASSSGFYGYTF. In DNA, the CDR3 is TGTGCCAGCAGCTCAGGGTTTTATGGCTACACCTTC.

In DNA, the CDR3 is TGCGCCAGCAGATCCTACGGGGACTATGGCTACACCTTC. Translating gives CASRSYGDYGYTF. The J gene is TRBJ1-2, the V gene TRBV10-2; D is unclear. CDR3 length: 13 residues. In germline, CDR1 is WSHSY, CDR2 SAAADI. V was trimmed by 6 bases and J by 3 bases, leaving 11 bases between them.

The J gene is TRBJ2-5, the V gene TRBV7-2; tentatively, D is TRBD1 (6 bases). V was shortened by 7 bases and J by 2 bases, with 23 bases between the two germline ends. CDR3 size: 17 residues. The V gene's germline CDR1 is SGHTA and CDR2 FQGNSA. The CDR3 spells CASTDPKGHRRQETQYF. Here the CDR3 DNA reads TGTGCCAGCACCGACCCGAAGGGACACCGAAGACAAGAGACCCAGTACTTC.

V is TRBV28 and J is TRBJ2-1; TRBD2 is a possible D gene (6 bases). Trimming shortened V by 3 bases and J by 0 bases, and 12 bases separated the two germline ends. The CDR3 length is 16 residues. The germline V gene encodes CDR1 MDHEN and CDR2 SYDVKM. The CDR3 loop is CASSFGLPSSYNEQFF. The CDR3 DNA follows: TGTGCCAGCAGTTTCGGACTACCGAGCTCCTACAATGAGCAGTTCTTC.

The chain joins TRBV28 to TRBJ2-7; TRBD2 agrees at 7 bases. The germline CDR1 and CDR2 sequences are MDHEN and SYDVKM. CDR3 size: 14 residues. The ends lost 8 bases at V and 2 bases at J; junction bases unmatched: 9. In DNA, the CDR3 is TGTGCCAGCGCCTCCGGCGGGAGCGCCTACGAGCAGTACTTC. Protein sequence: CASASGGSAYEQYF. The entire variable domain, with the rest obtained from reference TRBV28 and TRBJ2-7, is as follows: DVKVTQSSRYLVKRTGEKVFLECVQDMDHENMFWYRQDPGLGLRLIYFSYDVKMKEKGDIPEGYSVSREKKERFSLILESASTNQTSMYLCASASGGSAYEQYFGPGTRLTVT.

The chain couples TRBV27 to TRBJ2-1; 12 bases line up with TRBD2. J was trimmed by 5 bases and V by 5 bases; bases with no gene match: 4. Per the germline V gene, CDR1 is MNHEY and CDR2 is SMNVEV (reference sequence). The CDR3 consists of 15 residues. The CDR3 nucleotides are TGTGCCAGCAGTCCTCGGACTAGCGGGGACAATGAGCAGTTCTTC. Amino acids: CASSPRTSGDNEQFF.

This chain connects TRBV5-1 to TRBJ2-3, with 14 bases that match TRBD2. The CDR3 covers 18 residues. Germline V gene sequence: CDR1 SGHRS, CDR2 YFSETQ. The V gene end was trimmed by 4 bases and the J gene end by 6 bases; junction bases not matched to a gene: 13. The CDR3 region has the DNA TGCGCCAGCAGCCCCGGACTAGCGGGGGGAGCATTGAAGGATACGCAGTATTTT. Its protein is CASSPGLAGGALKDTQYF.

The rearrangement joins TRBV13 to TRBJ2-1; a weak D match, TRBD2 (5 bases). The CDR3 is 18 residues long. The V end lost 7 bases, the J end lost 0 bases, and 22 bases lay between the germline ends. From germline, CDR1 is PRHDT and CDR2 FYEKMQ (reference sequence). The CDR3 coding sequence is TGTGCCAGCAACTCTATACCGGAGGCGGTTAGCTCCTACAATGAGCAGTTCTTC. Translating gives CASNSIPEAVSSYNEQFF.

The genes are TRBV27 and TRBJ2-1; 7 nucleotides align to TRBD2. Trimming at V came to 6 bases and at J to 1 base, leaving 6 bases not matched to a gene. There are 15 residues in the CDR3. Germline V gene sequence: CDR1 MNHEY, CDR2 SMNVEV (reference sequence). CDR3 protein: CASRTRAGSYNEQFF. The CDR3 DNA sequence: TGTGCCAGCAGAACCAGAGCGGGATCCTACAATGAGCAGTTCTTC.

The V and J genes are TRBV28 and TRBJ1-2, with 7 nucleotides matching TRBD1. The V and J ends lost 4 bases and 4 bases, in that order; junction bases with no gene match: 6. CDR1 is MDHEN, CDR2 SYDVKM, per germline. The CDR3 is 14 residues long. This CDR3 reads CASSSGQQSYGYTF. The CDR3 DNA follows: TGTGCCAGCAGTTCGGGACAGCAAAGCTATGGCTACACCTTC.

This chain connects TRBV7-2 to TRBJ1-3; the D is unclear. Germline V gene lookup returns CDR1 SGHTA and CDR2 FQGNSA. CDR3 length equals 14 residues. The V and J ends lost 3 bases and 1 base respectively, with 7 bases between them. Here the CDR3 DNA reads TGTGCCAGCAGCTTTAGTTCGTCTGGAAACACCATATATTTT. Translating it yields CASSFSSSGNTIYF.

Only a few counts were recorded for this clone. The chain combines TRBV9 with TRBJ2-2, with 7 nucleotides matching TRBD2. V was pared by 0 bases and J by 8 bases, with 22 bases of the junction left unmatched. The length of the CDR3 is 20 residues. CDR1 and CDR2 from the germline V gene are SGDLS and YYNGEE. CDR3 DNA sequence: TGTGCCAGCAGCGTAGTTTCGTTCGGTCATTTTGGACTAGTGACTGGGGAGCTGTTTTTT. This sequence encodes CASSVVSFGHFGLVTGELFF. Full variable domain (rest looked up from reference TRBV9 and TRBJ2-2): DSGVTQTPKHLITATGQRVTLRCSPRSGDLSVYWYQQSLDQGLQFLIQYYNGEERAKGNILERFSAQQFPDLHSELNLSSLELGDSALYFCASSVVSFGHFGLVTGELFFGEGSRLTVL.

The chain is built from TRBV6-6 and TRBJ2-3, with TRBD2 identical over 7 bases. The V segment lost 6 bases and the J segment 1 base; nucleotides outside the gene matches: 4. The CDR3 has 14 amino acids. Germline lookup yields CDR1 MNHNY and CDR2 SVGAGI (reference sequence). CDR3 nucleotide sequence: TGTGCCAGCAGAAGACTAGCCGGCACAGATACGCAGTATTTT. Protein: CASRRLAGTDTQYF.

The chain couples TRBV7-2 to TRBJ2-7, with TRBD2 matching over 8 bases. The CDR3 is made up of 15 amino acids. Germline values: CDR1 SGHTA, CDR2 FQGNSA. With V trimmed by 8 bases and J by 3 bases, 12 bases remained unmatched. The CDR3 DNA reads as TGTGCCAGCGAACGTGCGAGCGGGAGTAACTACGAGCAGTACTTC. Translated: CASERASGSNYEQYF. Drawing the rest from reference TRBV7-2 and TRBJ2-7, the complete variable domain is GAGVSQSPSNKVTEKGKDVELRCDPISGHTALYWYRQSLGQGLEFLIYFQGNSAPDKSGLPSDRFSAERTGGSVSTLTIQRTQQEDSAVYLCASERASGSNYEQYFGPGTRLTVT.

This clone was picked up a small number of times. The J gene is TRBJ1-5, the V gene TRBV7-9; TRBD1 matches at 9 bases. The germline V gene has CDR1 SEHNR and CDR2 FQNEAQ (reference sequence). This CDR3 spans 16 amino acids. V shed 5 bases, J shed 2 bases, and the junction held 7 bases outside the gene matches. The CDR3 nucleotides read TGTGCCAGCAGCGGGCGGACAGGGGAGGGCAATCAGCCCCAGCATTTT. This gives the protein CASSGRTGEGNQPQHF.

A few counts support this clone. The chain combines TRBV2 with TRBJ1-2; the D gene is possibly TRBD1 (5 bases). There are 16 residues in the CDR3. The V gene lost 0 bases and the J gene lost 3 bases, with 14 bases spanning the gap. Germline-derived CDR1 and CDR2 are SNHLY and FYNNEI. The CDR3 region is CASSEALRTRDYGYTF. Written as DNA, the CDR3 is TGTGCCAGCAGTGAAGCGCTTCGGACACGCGACTATGGCTACACCTTC. The variable domain in full, with the rest retrieved from reference TRBV2 and TRBJ1-2, is EPEVTQTPSHQVTQMGQEVILRCVPISNHLYFYWYRQILGQKVEFLVSFYNNEISEKSEIFDDQFSVERPDGSNFTLKIRSTKLEDSAMYFCASSEALRTRDYGYTFGSGTRLTVV.

J is TRBJ2-5 and V is TRBV4-1; TRBD2 is a possible D gene (5 bases). CDR3 length equals 15 residues. From germline, CDR1 is MGHRA and CDR2 YSYEKL. V shed 4 bases and J shed 2 bases, with 14 bases lying between them. CDR3: CASSRRLTPQETQYF. CDR3 nucleotides: TGCGCCAGCAGCCGGAGACTAACCCCGCAAGAGACCCAGTACTTC.

The CDR3 nucleotides read TGTGCCAGCAGCTCTCCCCCAGGCTCACCCCTCCACTTT. Its protein product is CASSSPPGSPLHF. The genes are TRBV5-4 and TRBJ1-6, with D unresolved. Germline-derived CDR1 and CDR2 are SGHNT and YYREEE (reference sequence). CDR3 length: 13 amino acids. V dropped 3 bases and J dropped 10 bases, with 11 bases sitting between them.

This chain uses TRBV7-6 with TRBJ2-7, with D maybe TRBD1 (5 bases). The V gene lost 5 bases and the J gene lost 0 bases, with 17 bases spanning the gap. CDR1 SGHVS and CDR2 FNYEAQ come from the germline V gene. This CDR3 is 16 amino acids long. CDR3 bases: TGTGCCAGCAGCACAGGTATACAGACTGCCTCCTACGAGCAGTACTTC. It specifies CASSTGIQTASYEQYF.

The rearrangement joins TRBV7-9 to TRBJ1-4; 7 bases align to TRBD1. The CDR3 runs to 16 residues. V dropped 2 bases and J dropped 5; count of bases not matched to a gene: 8. In germline, CDR1 is SEHNR, CDR2 FQNEAQ (reference sequence). CDR3 sequence: CASSLRGTASNEKLFF. The CDR3 nucleotides are TGTGCCAGCAGCTTACGTGGGACAGCCAGCAATGAAAAACTGTTTTTT. The full variable domain, completed using reference TRBV7-9 and TRBJ1-4, is DTGVSQNPRHKITKRGQNVTFRCDPISEHNRLYWYRQTLGQGPEFLTYFQNEAQLEKSRLLSDRFSAERPKGSFSTLEIQRTEQGDSAMYLCASSLRGTASNEKLFFGSGTQLSVL.

The V call is TRBV2, the J call TRBJ2-7; no firm D call. The CDR3 is 16 residues long. Trimming stripped 3 bases from V and 5 bases from J, with 20 bases between. Germline V lookup: CDR1 SNHLY, CDR2 FYNNEI. The CDR3 sequence: CASSDPLRHEQDEQYF. DNA for the CDR3: TGTGCCAGCAGTGATCCCTTAAGACACGAGCAGGACGAGCAGTACTTC.

The V call is TRBV7-9, the J call TRBJ2-1; TRBD2 aligns across 10 bases. V trimming: 3 bases; J trimming: 6 bases; junction bases outside the gene matches: 8. From germline, CDR1 is SEHNR and CDR2 FQNEAQ (reference sequence). CDR3 length equals 16 residues. The CDR3 DNA is TGTGCCAGCAGCTTTCTGGGTAGCGGGGGGCTCAATGAGCAGTTCTTC. The encoded protein is CASSFLGSGGLNEQFF.